One T cell receptor beta chain is described in this entry. Its antigen remains unidentified. No per-base quality is available; no much larger clone lies one base away. The data belong to a study of blood T cell repertoires in COVID-19 (dated by TCRdb to 2020 to 2022). Study-level background: Samples covering the acute and convalescent phases of COVID-19 were provided by collaborators in the United States, Italy and Spain. The prospective study material was composed of cDNA or gDNA derived from T cells, B-cell-depleted T cells, or PBMCs. The dataset comprised deeply sampled blood TCRbeta repertoires from subjects exposed to, actively infected with, or recovered from COVID-19. A freely available public database, intended as a resource for researchers studying the immune response to SARS-CoV-2, is where the repertoires were released. The samples were drawn from two sources: the first 160 participants of the ongoing ImmuneRACE study, and fewer than 1,500 subjects contributed by 6 global collaborators. The sample metadata nearly always contained a de-identified subject ID, COVID-19 status, age in years and sex. HLA class I and class II types, where available, came from metadata supplied by the sample provider rather than from assay-based typing.

What the study reported, not specific to this receptor: The quantity of clinical and demographic metadata differed by source and by participant and was supplied without curation.

Participants in the prospective study were enrolled through a virtual design, were aged roughly 18 to 90 years, and lived in approximately 25 United States geographic areas. In the prospective study, participants were assigned to cohorts based on the clinical history participants reported in a screening survey and a study questionnaire. Recovered participants in ImmuneRACE Cohort 3 were defined as having two consecutive negative NP/OP PCR tests, clearance from a healthcare professional, or resolution of symptoms. Each participant in the prospective study had whole blood, serum and a nasopharyngeal or oropharyngeal swab collected by mobile phlebotomists. Over a 2-month period, participants in the prospective study had the option of providing additional blood draws and questionnaires. Before DNA extraction, blood samples from the prospective study were shipped at room temperature or frozen. TCRbeta CDR3 regions were amplified from genomic DNA using the immunoSEQ Assay, a bias-controlled multiplex PCR. Concerning the study's data processing: The number of nucleated cells in each sample was estimated from the amplification of reference gene primers within the assay. To quantify the absolute abundance of each unique TCRbeta CDR3 rearrangement, sequence reads were collapsed and filtered. Productive Simpson clonality was computed per sample as the square root of Simpson's diversity index over productive rearrangements. TCRdb carries this immuneACCESS record with in-frame sequences only. Its versions omit some clonotypes, under half of them owing to an unresolved V gene in the studies checked, with the rest unexplained. V and J calls and clone size are copied from that table; D and trimming were computed from the DNA. This sample gives around 390,000 clones in total; more than 75% of them show up just once. The leading ten clones occupy roughly 9.4% of the sample.

Compared with germline, V lacks 0 bases and J lacks 5 bases; bases without a gene match: 8. Its CDR3 holds 16 amino acids, cysteine through phenylalanine. The retained sequence is limited to the CDR3, 48 bases, with the frame set at the first base. CDR1 and CDR2 are read off the germline V gene (reference sequence) as LGHDT and YNNKEL. Sequencing used PBMCs or T cells enriched from blood (not recorded which). The sequence was collected from a woman between 45 and 65 years old who had recovered from COVID-19. Rearrangement joined TRBV3-1 (or the pseudogene TRBV3-2) to TRBJ2-5; 8 nucleotides in the junction match TRBD1. The bases are TGTGCCAGCAGCCAAGATTCCGGACAGGGATCGGAGACCCAGTACTTC. It codes for CASSQDSGQGSETQYF.